This TCR beta chain was recorded in a study of blood T cell repertoires in COVID-19. Study-level information: The United States, Italy and Spain provided the acute and convalescent COVID-19 samples. In each case, the material was cDNA or gDNA derived from T cells, B-cell-depleted T cells, or PBMCs.

As handled by the study authors: Amplifying reference gene primers gave estimates of nucleated cell counts. The repertoire was sequenced with immunoSEQ multiplex PCR; TCRdb's copy has only in-frame clones and lacks some. V and J calls and clone size are as listed in that table; D and trimming were resolved from the DNA. The sample holds approximately 24,000 clones; about 86% are singletons and the top ten take roughly 15%. The TCR was taken from a man between 70 and 80 years old with acute or convalescent COVID-19. The sequenced material came from peripheral blood.

In DNA, the CDR3 is TGCAGCGTTGACAGTAATGAGCAGTTCTTC. Protein product: CSVDSNEQFF. The genes are TRBV29-1 and TRBJ2-1; D ambiguous. V shed 3 bases and J shed 7 bases, with 4 bases lying between them. The CDR3 has 10 amino acids. The germline V gene has CDR1 SQVTM and CDR2 ANQGSEA.